This TCR beta chain came from a study of shared clonotypes between healthy human individuals. As for the study in general: The people who gave samples were a couple of women and three men aged 18 to 49.

Several immunoSEQ plates received, in even portions, the genomic DNA of each subset. Assay: immunoSEQ multiplex PCR; the TCRdb copy retains only in-frame clones and omits some. The sample has about 2 million clones; about 95% are singletons. Naive CD8 cells were CD45RO-negative, positively selected for CCR7, excluding terminally differentiated effector memory CD45RA+ cells. Sequences were obtained from naive CD8+ T cells sorted from blood. This TCR was recovered from a man aged 18 to 29 in good health.

The CDR3 loop reads CASSTSGTVLLDGYTF. For the CDR3, the DNA is TGTGCCAGCAGCACCTCCGGGACAGTCTTGTTAGATGGCTACACCTTC. This chain joins TRBV5-4 and TRBJ1-2; TRBD1 agrees at 7 bases. Trimming at V came to 4 bases and at J to 6 bases, leaving 15 bases not matched to a gene. The CDR3 is made up of 16 amino acids. The V gene's germline CDR1 is SGHNT and CDR2 YYREEE (reference sequence).